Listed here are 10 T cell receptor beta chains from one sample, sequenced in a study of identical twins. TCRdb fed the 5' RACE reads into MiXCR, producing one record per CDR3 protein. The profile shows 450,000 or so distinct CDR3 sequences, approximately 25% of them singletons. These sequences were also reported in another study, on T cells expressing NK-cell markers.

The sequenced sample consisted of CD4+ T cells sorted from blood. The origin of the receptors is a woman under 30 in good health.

The CDR3 loop reads CASSPRGREPGETQYF. CDR3 nucleotide sequence: TGCGCCAGCAGCCCCCGAGGGCGGGAGCCTGGGGAGACCCAGTACTTC. V usage is TRBV4-3 and J usage is TRBJ2-5; 7 nucleotides align to TRBD2. The V gene's germline CDR1 is LGHNA and CDR2 YSLEER. Unmatched junction bases numbered 13, after V lost 4 bases and J lost 5 bases. There are 16 residues in the CDR3.

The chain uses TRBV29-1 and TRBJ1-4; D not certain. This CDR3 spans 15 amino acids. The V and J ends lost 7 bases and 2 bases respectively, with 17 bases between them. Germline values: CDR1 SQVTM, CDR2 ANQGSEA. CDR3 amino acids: CSASDGYGTNEKLFF. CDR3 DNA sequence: TGCAGCGCTTCGGACGGCTATGGGACTAATGAAAAACTGTTTTTT.

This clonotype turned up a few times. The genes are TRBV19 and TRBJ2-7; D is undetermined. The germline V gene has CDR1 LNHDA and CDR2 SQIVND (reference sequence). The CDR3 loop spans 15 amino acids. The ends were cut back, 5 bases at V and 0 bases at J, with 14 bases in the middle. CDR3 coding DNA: TGTGCCAGTAGTCAAACCGACGGATACTCCTACGAGCAGTACTTC. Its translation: CASSQTDGYSYEQYF.

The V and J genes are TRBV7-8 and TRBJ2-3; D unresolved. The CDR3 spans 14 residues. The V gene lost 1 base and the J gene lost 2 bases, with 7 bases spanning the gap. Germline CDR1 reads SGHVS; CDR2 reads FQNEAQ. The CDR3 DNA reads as TGTGCCAGCAGCTTAGGGATGGACACAGATACGCAGTATTTT. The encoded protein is CASSLGMDTDTQYF.

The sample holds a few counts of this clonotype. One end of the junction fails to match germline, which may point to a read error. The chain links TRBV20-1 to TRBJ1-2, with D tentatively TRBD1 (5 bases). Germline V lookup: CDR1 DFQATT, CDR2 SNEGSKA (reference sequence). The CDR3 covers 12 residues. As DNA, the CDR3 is TGCAGTGCTGTCCACTTGGGGGTTGGCAACACCTTC. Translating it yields CSAVHLGVGNTF.

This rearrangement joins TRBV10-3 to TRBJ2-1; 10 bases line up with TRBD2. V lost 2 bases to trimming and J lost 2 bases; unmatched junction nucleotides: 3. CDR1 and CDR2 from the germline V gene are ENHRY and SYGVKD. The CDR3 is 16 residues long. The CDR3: CAISETGLAPYNEQFF. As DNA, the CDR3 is TGTGCCATCAGTGAGACGGGACTAGCGCCCTACAATGAGCAGTTCTTC.

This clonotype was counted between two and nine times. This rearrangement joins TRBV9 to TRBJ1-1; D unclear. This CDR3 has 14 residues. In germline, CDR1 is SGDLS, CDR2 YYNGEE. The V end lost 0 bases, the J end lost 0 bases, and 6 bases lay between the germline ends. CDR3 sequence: CASSVESMNTEAFF. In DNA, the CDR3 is TGTGCCAGCAGCGTAGAAAGCATGAACACTGAAGCTTTCTTT.

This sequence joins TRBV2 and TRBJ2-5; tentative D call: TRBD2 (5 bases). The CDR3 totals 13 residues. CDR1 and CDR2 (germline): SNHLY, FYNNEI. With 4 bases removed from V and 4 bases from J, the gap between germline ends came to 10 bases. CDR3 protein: CASSGLARETQYF. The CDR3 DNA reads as TGTGCCAGCAGTGGGCTAGCTAGAGAGACCCAGTACTTC. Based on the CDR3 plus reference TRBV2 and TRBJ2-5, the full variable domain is EPEVTQTPSHQVTQMGQEVILRCVPISNHLYFYWYRQILGQKVEFLVSFYNNEISEKSEIFDDQFSVERPDGSNFTLKIRSTKLEDSAMYFCASSGLARETQYFGPGTRLLVL.

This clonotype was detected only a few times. The CDR3 sequence is CASRLLGDWMNTEAFF. As DNA, the CDR3 is TGTGCCAGCAGACTCTTAGGGGATTGGATGAACACTGAAGCTTTCTTT. The V and J genes are TRBV27 and TRBJ1-1; D might be TRBD1 (5 bases). Trimming stripped 6 bases from V and 0 bases from J, with 17 bases between. Germline V gene sequence: CDR1 MNHEY, CDR2 SMNVEV (reference sequence). The CDR3 covers 16 residues.

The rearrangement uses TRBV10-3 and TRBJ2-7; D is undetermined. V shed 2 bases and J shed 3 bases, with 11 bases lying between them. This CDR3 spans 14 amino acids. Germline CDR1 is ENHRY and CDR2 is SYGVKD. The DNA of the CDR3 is TGTGCCATCAGTGAGGAGAACGGGCGCTACGAGCAGTACTTC. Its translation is CAISEENGRYEQYF.